This T cell receptor (beta chain) was captured in a study of blood T cell repertoires in COVID-19. The overall study: PBMCs, B-cell-depleted T cells, or T cells provided the cDNA or gDNA that made up the material.

Original handling: Amplification with reference gene primers provided the estimates of nucleated cell counts. Assay used: immunoSEQ multiplex PCR; TCRdb lists only in-frame clones, some missing. The V and J calls and clone size are taken from that table; D and trimming were inferred from the DNA. The table includes 130,000 to 150,000 clones, around four fifths detected once. V lost 5 bases, J lost 4 bases, and 6 bases stayed unmatched. The CDR3 has 14 residues. Germline assignment: CDR1 MNHEY and CDR2 SVGAGI. The clonotype comes from a woman aged 40 to 50 with active or convalescent COVID-19. Sequenced input: peripheral blood. The chain is built from TRBV6-5 and TRBJ1-2; 8 bases are shared with TRBD1. CDR3 protein: CASSRDRPTYGYTF. CDR3 DNA: TGTGCCAGCAGTCGGGACAGGCCTACCTATGGCTACACCTTC.